This TCR beta chain was found in a study of T cells expressing NK-cell markers (dated by TCRdb to between 2020 and 2021). Broadly, across the study: In sorted CD3+CD56+NKG2C+, CD3+CD56+NKG2C- and CD3+CD56-NKG2C+ T-cell subsets from 7 or 8 donors, TCR beta-chain repertoires were profiled. Seven of the eight sequenced donors were HCMV-seropositive and one was HCMV-seronegative. Sequencing of the libraries produced 2 x 150 bp reads on Illumina HiSeq 2000/2500, MiSeq or NextSeq. All eight donors whose samples were sequenced were randomly selected healthy volunteers, three of them men and five women. Results the study describes overall, beyond this receptor: It remained unclear whether the expanded NKG2C-expressing T cell clones were specific for HCMV antigens. In several donors, the dominant CD3+CD56+NKG2C+ clonotypes were found to rank among the top 10 CD8+ clonotypes and to make up 1.0-7.0% of CD8+ T cells. Those dominant clonotypes were again the most abundant among CD3+CD56-NKG2C+ cells in a few donors, at roughly 25-65%.

In the case of this clonotype: Its binding antigen is unknown.

HCMV-specific IgG was detected in serum with a commercial ELISA kit to determine HCMV serostatus. Ficoll density gradient centrifugation was used to isolate peripheral blood mononuclear cells from blood. TCRdb names Illumina HiSeq 2000 as the instrument used. 5'RACE template switching, by which a universal primer site and unique molecular identifiers were added, was used to make TCR beta cDNA libraries. Priming for cDNA synthesis came from the TCR beta constant segment, and two successive PCR amplification steps followed. For the original study's pipeline: MIGEC handled demultiplexing of the reads and grouping by UMI, while MiTCR was used to assemble and quantify clonotypes. To remove erroneous sequences, TCR cDNA sequences were retained only when supported by two or more reads. Downstream repertoire analysis used the tcR package, and clonotypes were matched across fractions by CDR3 nucleotide sequence plus V segment. VDJmatch was used to annotate antigen specificity against VDJdb, with one amino acid substitution in CDR3 allowed. TCRdb reprocessed the reads; each CDR3 protein sequence makes one entry, and DNA is unavailable. These V and J calls are TCRdb output, not the study's own analysis. In this sample's table one finds 350,000 to 450,000 distinct CDR3 sequences. Together, the top ten hold 5% to 5.5% of the sample.

The sequence came from a man between 18 and 69 years old in good health. Specimen: blood T cells: a sorted CD56 or NKG2C T cell subset, CD4+ or CD8+ T cells, or bulk PBMC T cells (not recorded which).

The CDR3 has the sequence CASSLQEAKNIQYF. The chain was built from TRBV12-3 or TRBV12-4 and TRBJ2-4. Taken from cysteine to phenylalanine, the CDR3 has 14 residues. The protein alone is recorded here.